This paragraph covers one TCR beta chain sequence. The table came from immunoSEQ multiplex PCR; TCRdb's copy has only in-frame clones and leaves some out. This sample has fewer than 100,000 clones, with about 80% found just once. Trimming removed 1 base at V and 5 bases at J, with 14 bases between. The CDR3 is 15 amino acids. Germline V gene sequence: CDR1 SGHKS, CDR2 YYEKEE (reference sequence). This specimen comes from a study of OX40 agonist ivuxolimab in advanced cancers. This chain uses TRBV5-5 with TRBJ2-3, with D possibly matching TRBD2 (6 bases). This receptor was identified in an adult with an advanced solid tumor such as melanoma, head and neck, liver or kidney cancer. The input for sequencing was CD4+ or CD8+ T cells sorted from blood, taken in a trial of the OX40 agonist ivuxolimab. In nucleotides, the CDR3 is TGTGCCAGCAGCTTGTGGCGGGGACGGGGAGATACGCAGTATTTT. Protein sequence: CASSLWRGRGDTQYF.